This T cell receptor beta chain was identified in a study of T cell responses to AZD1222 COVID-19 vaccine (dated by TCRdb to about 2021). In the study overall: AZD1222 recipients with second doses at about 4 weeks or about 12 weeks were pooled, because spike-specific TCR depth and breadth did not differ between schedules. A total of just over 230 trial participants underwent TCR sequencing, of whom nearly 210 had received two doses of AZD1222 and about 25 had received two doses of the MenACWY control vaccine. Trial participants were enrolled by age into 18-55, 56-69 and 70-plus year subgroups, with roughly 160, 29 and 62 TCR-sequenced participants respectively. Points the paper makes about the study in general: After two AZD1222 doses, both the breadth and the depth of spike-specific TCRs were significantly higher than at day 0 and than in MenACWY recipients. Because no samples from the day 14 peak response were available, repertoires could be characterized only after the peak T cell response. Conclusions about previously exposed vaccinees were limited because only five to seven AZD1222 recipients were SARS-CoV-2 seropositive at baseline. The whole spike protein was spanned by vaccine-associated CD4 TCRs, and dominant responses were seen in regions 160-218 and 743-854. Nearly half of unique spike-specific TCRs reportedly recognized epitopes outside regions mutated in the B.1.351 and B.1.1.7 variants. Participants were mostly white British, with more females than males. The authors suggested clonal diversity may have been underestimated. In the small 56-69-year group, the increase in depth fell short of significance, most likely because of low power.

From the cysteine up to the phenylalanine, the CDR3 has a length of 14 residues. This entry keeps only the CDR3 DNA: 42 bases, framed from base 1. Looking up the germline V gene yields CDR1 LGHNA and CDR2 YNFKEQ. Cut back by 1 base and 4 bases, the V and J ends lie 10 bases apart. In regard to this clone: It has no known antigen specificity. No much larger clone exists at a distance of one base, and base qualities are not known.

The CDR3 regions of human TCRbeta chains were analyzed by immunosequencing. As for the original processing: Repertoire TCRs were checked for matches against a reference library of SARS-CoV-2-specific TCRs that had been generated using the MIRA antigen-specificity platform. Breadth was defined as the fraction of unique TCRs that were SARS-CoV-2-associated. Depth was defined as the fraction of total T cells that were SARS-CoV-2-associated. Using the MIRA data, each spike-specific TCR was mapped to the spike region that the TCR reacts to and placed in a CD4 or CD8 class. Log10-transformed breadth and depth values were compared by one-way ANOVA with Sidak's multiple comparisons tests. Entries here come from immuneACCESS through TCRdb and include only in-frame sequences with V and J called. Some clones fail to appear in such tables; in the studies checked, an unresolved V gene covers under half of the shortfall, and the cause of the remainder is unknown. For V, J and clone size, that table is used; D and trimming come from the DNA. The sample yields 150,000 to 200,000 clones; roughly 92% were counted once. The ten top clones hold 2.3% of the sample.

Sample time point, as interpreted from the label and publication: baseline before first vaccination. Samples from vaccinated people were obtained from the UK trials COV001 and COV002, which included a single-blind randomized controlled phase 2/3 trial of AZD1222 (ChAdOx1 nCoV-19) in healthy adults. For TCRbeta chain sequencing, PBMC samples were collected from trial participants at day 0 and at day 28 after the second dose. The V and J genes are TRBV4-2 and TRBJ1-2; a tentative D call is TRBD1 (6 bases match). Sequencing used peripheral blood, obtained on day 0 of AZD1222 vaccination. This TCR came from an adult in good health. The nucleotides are TGTGCCAGCAGCCAAGGGGGGGGCGTCTATGGCTACACCTTC. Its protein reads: CASSQGGGVYGYTF.